Below, one T cell receptor beta chain is given with its context. CDR1 is SGHKS and CDR2 is YYEKEE in the germline V gene (reference sequence). CDR3 length: 14 amino acids. Trimming removed 4 bases from V and 0 bases from J, with 10 bases in between. This sample was included in a study of blood T cell repertoires in COVID-19. TCRdb's table, derived via immunoSEQ multiplex PCR, lists solely in-frame clones and lacks some. The sample records around 140,000 clones, about nine tenths being singletons. Source material: PBMCs or T cells enriched from blood (not recorded which). The chain carries TRBV5-5 and TRBJ2-5, with TRBD2 as a possible D gene (5 bases). The source of this sequence is a man between 60 and 75 years old who had recovered from COVID-19. The CDR3 loop is CASSLGGYQETQYF. The CDR3 region has the DNA TGTGCCAGCAGCCTTGGAGGTTACCAAGAGACCCAGTACTTC.